These T cell receptor beta chains were read from a single sample in a study of T cells in Graves' hyperthyroidism and ophthalmopathy. TCRdb called the multiplex PCR reads again in MiXCR, with one record for every CDR3 protein. The data show approximately 620,000 distinct CDR3 sequences, about 14% seen once. The sequencing input was blood. These receptors all come from a woman aged 25 to 39 with Graves' hyperthyroidism that later progressed to Graves' ophthalmopathy. The CDR3 runs from the conserved cysteine through the conserved F or W. A D gene is named only where the DNA matches it firmly. The listing skips clone size in some rows; elsewhere it reads once, few, many or a size class.

>many|TRBV12-3/TRBV12-4|-|TRBJ2-7
CASSLAIADSYEQYF
TGTGCCAGCAGTTTAGCGATTGCCGACTCCTACGAGCAGTACTTC
>-|TRBV7-7|-|TRBJ2-2
CASEGSAGELFF
TGTGCTAGCGAAGGGAGCGCCGGGGAGCTGTTTTTT
>many|TRBV12-3/TRBV12-4|-|TRBJ2-4
CASSPARDIQYF
TGTGCCAGCAGTCCGGCTAGGGACATTCAGTACTTC
>-|TRBV5-1|-|TRBJ2-7
CASSLDLEVDEQYF
TGCGCCAGCAGCTTGGACCTAGAGGTCGACGAGCAGTACTTC
>-|TRBV6-6|-|TRBJ1-5
CASSYSGRDKYNQPQHF
TGTGCCAGCAGTTACTCGGGCAGGGACAAGTACAATCAGCCCCAGCATTTT
>few|TRBV6-1|TRBD1|TRBJ2-5
CASSPGTGTQETQYF
TGTGCCAGCAGTCCGGGGACAGGGACCCAAGAGACCCAGTACTTC
>many|TRBV7-2|-|TRBJ2-7
CASSLEAGGGHEQYF
TGTGCCAGCAGCTTAGAGGCAGGAGGTGGCCACGAGCAGTACTTC
>many|TRBV2|TRBD1|TRBJ1-2
CASSGQGWDYGYTF
TGTGCCAGCAGCGGACAGGGCTGGGACTATGGCTACACCTTC
>-|TRBV18|TRBD1|TRBJ1-5
CATSTRQGRDQPQHF
TGTGCCACTTCTACAAGACAGGGGAGAGATCAGCCCCAGCATTTT
>few|TRBV3-1|TRBD1|TRBJ2-1
CASSGQGANEQFF
TGTGCCAGCAGCGGACAGGGAGCGAATGAGCAGTTCTTC
>-|TRBV15|-|TRBJ1-1
CATGRGPNYMNTEAFF
TGTGCCACGGGCCGCGGCCCCAACTACATGAACACTGAAGCTTTCTTT
>many|TRBV30|-|TRBJ1-4
CAWSRAFLDEKLFF
TGTGCCTGGAGTAGAGCCTTCCTTGATGAAAAACTGTTTTTT
>many|TRBV12-3/TRBV12-4|TRBD2|TRBJ2-7
CASSGLAGGGIYEQYF
TGTGCCAGCAGCGGACTAGCGGGAGGGGGCATCTACGAGCAGTACTTC
>many|TRBV7-8|-|TRBJ1-5
CASSLYEQPQHF
TGTGCCAGCAGCTTATATGAACAGCCCCAGCATTTT
>many|TRBV29-1|-|TRBJ1-2
CSVAADYGYTF
TGCAGCGTGGCGGCTGACTATGGCTACACCTTC
>-|TRBV3-1|-|TRBJ2-1
CASSQGVGGGGSYNEQFF
TGTGCCAGCAGCCAAGGGGTGGGGGGCGGCGGCTCCTACAATGAGCAGTTCTTC
>many|TRBV19|TRBD1|TRBJ1-1
CASSARDREFTEAFF
TGTGCCAGTAGTGCCCGGGACAGGGAGTTCACTGAAGCTTTCTTT
>many|TRBV7-3|-|TRBJ2-1
CATSHRPGDEQFF
TGTGCCACTTCCCATCGACCTGGTGATGAGCAGTTCTTC
>-|TRBV5-1|-|TRBJ2-1
CASSLDEDRTGLNNVHNEQFF
TGCGCCAGCAGCCTGGACGAGGACAGAACTGGCCTTAATAACGTTCACAATGAGCAGTTCTTC
>many|TRBV15|-|TRBJ1-2
CATSVTRAGGYTF
TGTGCCACCAGCGTAACCAGGGCAGGAGGCTACACCTTC
>-|TRBV7-2|-|TRBJ2-4
CASSLIRGGARSKNIQYF
TGTGCCAGCAGTCTTATTAGAGGGGGGGCGCGGTCCAAAAACATTCAGTACTTC
>many|TRBV14|TRBD1|TRBJ1-2
CASSNDRGNGYTF
TGTGCCAGCAGCAATGACAGGGGAAATGGCTACACCTTC
>many|TRBV12-3/TRBV12-4|-|TRBJ2-7
CASSFVQGDEQYF
TGTGCCAGCAGTTTTGTACAGGGCGACGAGCAGTACTTC
>-|TRBV20-1|-|TRBJ2-7
CSASKGSGAQEQYF
TGCAGTGCTAGCAAAGGGTCGGGGGCGCAAGAGCAGTACTTC
>-|TRBV19|-|TRBJ2-7
CASSIGFPAPSYEQYF
TGTGCCAGTAGTATAGGTTTCCCAGCCCCCTCCTACGAGCAGTACTTC
>-|TRBV30|TRBD2|TRBJ2-5
CAWTGLAETQYF
TGTGCCTGGACCGGACTAGCAGAGACCCAGTACTTC
>many|TRBV10-3|-|TRBJ1-5
CATGGRESNQPQHF
TGTGCCACCGGCGGAAGGGAGAGCAATCAGCCCCAGCATTTT
>-|TRBV6-1|TRBD2|TRBJ2-3
CASLEAGGSTDTQYF
TGTGCCAGCTTAGAGGCGGGAGGGAGCACAGATACGCAGTATTTT
>many|TRBV12-3/TRBV12-4|-|TRBJ2-1
CASSPRLGSNEQFF
TGTGCCAGCAGTCCCCGACTAGGATCCAATGAGCAGTTCTTC
>many|TRBV10-3|-|TRBJ2-5
CAISESGQQETQYF
TGTGCCATCAGTGAGTCGGGACAACAAGAGACCCAGTACTTC
>many|TRBV7-7|TRBD1|TRBJ1-3
CASSSGTGKGNTIYF
TGTGCTAGCAGCTCGGGGACAGGGAAGGGAAACACCATATATTTT
>few|TRBV4-1|-|TRBJ2-2
CASSHMLTSTGELFF
TGCGCCAGCAGCCACATGTTGACTAGCACCGGGGAGCTGTTTTTT
>many|TRBV30|-|TRBJ2-3
CAWSRGVSDTQYF
TGTGCCTGGAGCCGAGGAGTGTCAGATACGCAGTATTTT
>many|TRBV5-1|-|TRBJ2-1
CASRPGMERRHNEQFF
TGCGCCAGCAGGCCCGGGATGGAGCGGCGGCACAATGAGCAGTTCTTC
>many|TRBV25-1|TRBD2|TRBJ2-1
CASSERFTSGGNEQFF
TGTGCCAGCAGTGAAAGGTTTACTAGCGGGGGCAATGAGCAGTTCTTC
>-|TRBV27|TRBD2|TRBJ2-3
CASSFGTSGPDTQYF
TGTGCCAGCAGTTTCGGGACTAGCGGCCCAGATACGCAGTATTTT
>-|TRBV28|-|TRBJ1-5
CASSLGRSREDQPQHF
TGTGCCAGCAGTTTAGGGAGGAGTAGGGAGGATCAGCCCCAGCATTTT
>many|TRBV27|TRBD1|TRBJ1-5
CATTGNQPQHF
TGTGCCACGACAGGGAATCAGCCCCAGCATTTT
>many|TRBV10-3|-|TRBJ1-1
CAISESTNEAFF
TGTGCCATCAGTGAGTCCACAAATGAAGCTTTCTTT
>-|TRBV30|TRBD2|TRBJ2-5
CAWSRGLAGSQETQYF
TGTGCCTGGAGTCGCGGACTAGCGGGGTCCCAAGAGACCCAGTACTTC
>many|TRBV29-1|-|TRBJ1-4
CSVRGNEKLFF
TGCAGCGTTCGGGGTAATGAAAAACTGTTTTTT
>many|TRBV7-9|-|TRBJ2-1
CASSPTDTGSYNEQFF
TGTGCCAGCAGCCCGACAGACACGGGCTCCTACAATGAGCAGTTCTTC
>few|TRBV6-1|-|TRBJ1-1
CASSTNARRAEAFF
TGTGCCAGCAGTACTAACGCACGGCGGGCTGAAGCTTTCTTT
>many|TRBV12-3/TRBV12-4|TRBD1|TRBJ2-1
CASSPTGGAYNEQFF
TGTGCCAGCAGTCCGACAGGGGGCGCATACAATGAGCAGTTCTTC
>many|TRBV6-6|-|TRBJ1-6
CASSYLGQNNSPLHF
TGTGCCAGCAGTTACCTTGGACAGAACAATTCACCCCTCCACTTT
>many|TRBV7-9|-|TRBJ1-1
CASSPGLFTEAFF
TGTGCCAGCAGCCCAGGGTTATTCACTGAAGCTTTCTTT
>many|TRBV11-2|-|TRBJ1-3
CASSPLGLRGNTIYF
TGTGCCAGCAGCCCCCTGGGATTAAGAGGAAACACCATATATTTT
>few|TRBV29-1|TRBD2|TRBJ2-6
CSVELTRLELAGVPGANVLTF
TGCAGCGTTGAACTGACCCGGCTAGAACTAGCGGGAGTCCCCGGGGCCAACGTCCTGACTTTC
>many|TRBV12-3/TRBV12-4|-|TRBJ1-3
CASSLGPSSSGNTIYF
TGTGCCAGCAGTTTAGGACCATCCTCCTCTGGAAACACCATATATTTT
>many|TRBV27|TRBD2|TRBJ2-7
CASKGAGGARFGGEQYF
TGTGCCAGCAAGGGCGCGGGAGGAGCCCGGTTTGGGGGCGAGCAGTACTTC
>-|TRBV29-1|-|TRBJ2-7
CSVEYLGENYEQYF
TGCAGCGTTGAATATTTGGGAGAAAACTACGAGCAGTACTTC